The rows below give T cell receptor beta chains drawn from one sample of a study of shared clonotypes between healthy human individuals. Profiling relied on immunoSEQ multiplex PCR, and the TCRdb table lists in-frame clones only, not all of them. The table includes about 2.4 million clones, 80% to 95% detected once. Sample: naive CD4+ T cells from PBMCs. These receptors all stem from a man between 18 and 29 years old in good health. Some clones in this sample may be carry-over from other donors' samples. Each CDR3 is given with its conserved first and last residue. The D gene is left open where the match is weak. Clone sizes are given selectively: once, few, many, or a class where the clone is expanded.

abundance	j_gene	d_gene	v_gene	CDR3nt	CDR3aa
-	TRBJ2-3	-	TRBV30	TGTGCCTCCCTATCGAGCGTGGATACGCAGTATTTT	CASLSSVDTQYF
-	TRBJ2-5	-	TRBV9	TGTGCCAGCAGCGTAGGGCTTGGGGCTTTGGAGACCCAGTACTTC	CASSVGLGALETQYF
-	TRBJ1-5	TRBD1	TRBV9	TGTGCCAGCGATTTTCCAGGGGGGGGCAATCAGCCCCAGCATTTT	CASDFPGGGNQPQHF
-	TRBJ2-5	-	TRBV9	TGTGCCAGCAGCGTAGTAGCCGGGGGCGGGGAGACCCAGTACTTC	CASSVVAGGGETQYF
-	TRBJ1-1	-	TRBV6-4	TGTGCCAGCAGTGCCAGAGTCCACACTGAAGCTTTCTTT	CASSARVHTEAFF
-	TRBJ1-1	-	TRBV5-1	TGCGCCAGCAGCTTAAGGCAGGGAGGGACTGAAGCTTTCTTT	CASSLRQGGTEAFF
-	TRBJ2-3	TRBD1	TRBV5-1	TGCGCCAGCAGCTTAGCCGGGACAGGGGGCACAGATACGCAGTATTTT	CASSLAGTGGTDTQYF
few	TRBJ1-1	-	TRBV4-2	TGTGCCAGCAGGTCCGGGCCAACAACTGAAGCTTTCTTT	CASRSGPTTEAFF
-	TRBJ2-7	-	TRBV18	TGTGCCAGCTCACCAGGACAGCTCTCTACCTACGAGCAGTACTTC	CASSPGQLSTYEQYF
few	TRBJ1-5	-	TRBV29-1	TGCAGCGTGGGGGTCTCGGGCAATCAGCCCCAGCATTTT	CSVGVSGNQPQHF
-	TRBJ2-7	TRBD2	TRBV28	TGTGCCAGCAGGATCGGGGGGAGCTCCTACGAGCAGTACTTC	CASRIGGSSYEQYF
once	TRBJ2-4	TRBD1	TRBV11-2	TGTGCCAGCAGCGAGGACAGGGCGGACATTCAGTACTTC	CASSEDRADIQYF
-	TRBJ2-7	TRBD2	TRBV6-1	TGTGCCAGCAGTGAGAGACTAGCGGGAGCCTACGAGCAGTACTTC	CASSERLAGAYEQYF
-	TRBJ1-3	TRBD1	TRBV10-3	TGTGCCATCAGGACAGAGACAGGGTCTGGAAACACCATATATTTT	CAIRTETGSGNTIYF
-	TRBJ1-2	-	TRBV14	TGTGCCAGCAGCCACGGTGATAACTATGGCTACACCTTC	CASSHGDNYGYTF
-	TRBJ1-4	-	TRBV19	TGTGCCAGTAGTATTATTGGACATCCATCACCTAATGAAAAACTGTTTTTT	CASSIIGHPSPNEKLFF
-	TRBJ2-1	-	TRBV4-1	TGCGCCAGCAGCCAAGAGGCGAGCGATGAGCAGTTCTTC	CASSQEASDEQFF
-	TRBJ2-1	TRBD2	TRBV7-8	TGTGCCAGCAGCTTAGGGGGCAGCGGGAGTGGTAATGAGCAGTTCTTC	CASSLGGSGSGNEQFF
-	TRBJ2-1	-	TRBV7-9	TGTGCCAGCAGCTTATTCGAGCAAAAGCAGTTCTTC	CASSLFEQKQFF
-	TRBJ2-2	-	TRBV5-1	TGCGCCAGCAGCTCGACTAGACTGGGCACCGGGGAGCTGTTTTTT	CASSSTRLGTGELFF
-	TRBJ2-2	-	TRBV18	TGTGCCAGCTCACCACCGGGGACACGAACCGGACCCGGGGAGCTGTTTTTT	CASSPPGTRTGPGELFF
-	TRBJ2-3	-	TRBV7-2	TGTGCCAGCAGCTCCCCGGTACTCACAGATACGCAGTATTTT	CASSSPVLTDTQYF
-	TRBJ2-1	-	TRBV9	TGTGCCAGCAGCGGTGTGCAGGTCGGGAGCTCCTACAATGAGCAGTTCTTC	CASSGVQVGSSYNEQFF
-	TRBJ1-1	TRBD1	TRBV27	TGTGCCAGCAGTTTAAAGGGACAGGGGTCCACTGAAGCTTTCTTT	CASSLKGQGSTEAFF
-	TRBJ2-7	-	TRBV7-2	TGTGCCAGCAGCTTAGATCGGGCTGTGCAGTACTTC	CASSLDRAVQYF
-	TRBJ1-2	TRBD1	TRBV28	TGTGCCAGCAGGGACTGGACAGGGGGTTCCTATGGCTACACCTTC	CASRDWTGGSYGYTF
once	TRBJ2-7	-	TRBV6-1	TGTGCCAGCAGACCAAGGGGGATCGACGACGAGCAGTACTTC	CASRPRGIDDEQYF
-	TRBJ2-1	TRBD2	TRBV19	TGTGCCAGTAGTATCCGACTAGCCCCCTACAATGAGCAGTTCTTC	CASSIRLAPYNEQFF
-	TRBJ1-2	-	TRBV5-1	TGCGCCAGCAGCTTGGAGCCAGGGTTGTATGGCTACACCTTC	CASSLEPGLYGYTF
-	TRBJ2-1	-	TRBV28	TGTGCCAGCAGGCCTACAGGCCCCAGCTCCTACAATGAGCAGTTCTTC	CASRPTGPSSYNEQFF
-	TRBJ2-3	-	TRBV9	TGTGCCAGCAGCGGACTAGATCGGACAGATACGCAGTATTTT	CASSGLDRTDTQYF
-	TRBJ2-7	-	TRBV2	TGTGCCAGCAGCCCCTTTTCCGGCGAGCAGTACTTC	CASSPFSGEQYF
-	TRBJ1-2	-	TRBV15	TGTGCCACCAGCGGAGGACAGCCTAACTATGGCTACACCTTC	CATSGGQPNYGYTF
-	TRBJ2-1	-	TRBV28	TGTGCCAGCAACGGGATGTACAATGAGCAGTTCTTC	CASNGMYNEQFF
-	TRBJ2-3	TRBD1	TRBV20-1	TGCAGTGCTAGCACAGGGGCTACGCAGTATTTT	CSASTGATQYF
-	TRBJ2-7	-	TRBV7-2	TGTGCCAGCAGCTTAGAGGTTGGGCAGTACTTC	CASSLEVGQYF
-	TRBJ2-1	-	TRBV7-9	TGTGCCAGCAGCCCCGTGGGTTATGGAGTGGGAGATGAGCAGTTCTTC	CASSPVGYGVGDEQFF
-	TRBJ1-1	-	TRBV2	TGTGCCAGCAGAAAAGACTACAGGAGCATGAACACTGAAGCTTTCTTT	CASRKDYRSMNTEAFF
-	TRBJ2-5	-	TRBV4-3	TGCGCCAGCAGCCAAGATTACTCTCCCGAAGGAGAGACCCAGTACTTC	CASSQDYSPEGETQYF
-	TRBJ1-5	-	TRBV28	TGTGCCAGCACCCAAACCACAGGAACTAATCAGCCCCAGCATTTT	CASTQTTGTNQPQHF
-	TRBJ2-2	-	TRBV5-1	TGCGCCAGCAGCTTGTCCGGGGCGGGGACCGGGGAGCTGTTTTTT	CASSLSGAGTGELFF